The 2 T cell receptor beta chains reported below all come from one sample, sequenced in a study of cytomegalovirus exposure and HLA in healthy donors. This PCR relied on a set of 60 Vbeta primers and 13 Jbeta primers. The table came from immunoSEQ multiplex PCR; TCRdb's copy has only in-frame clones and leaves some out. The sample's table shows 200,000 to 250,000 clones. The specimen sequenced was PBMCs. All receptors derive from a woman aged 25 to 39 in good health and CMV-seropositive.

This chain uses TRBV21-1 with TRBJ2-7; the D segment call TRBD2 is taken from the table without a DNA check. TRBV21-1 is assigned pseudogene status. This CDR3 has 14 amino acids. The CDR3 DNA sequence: TGTGCCAGCAGCAAAGCGGTACTAGCCTCCGAGCAGTACTTC. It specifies CASSKAVLASEQYF.

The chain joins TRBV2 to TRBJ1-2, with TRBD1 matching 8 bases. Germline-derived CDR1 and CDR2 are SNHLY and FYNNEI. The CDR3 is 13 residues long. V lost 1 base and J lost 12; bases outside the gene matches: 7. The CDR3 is CASSEGGQDRDTF. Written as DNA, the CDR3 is TGTGCCAGCAGTGAAGGGGGACAGGACCGTGACACCTTC. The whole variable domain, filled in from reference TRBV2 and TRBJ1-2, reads EPEVTQTPSHQVTQMGQEVILRCVPISNHLYFYWYRQILGQKVEFLVSFYNNEISEKSEIFDDQFSVERPDGSNFTLKIRSTKLEDSAMYFCASSEGGQDRDTFGSGTRLTVV.